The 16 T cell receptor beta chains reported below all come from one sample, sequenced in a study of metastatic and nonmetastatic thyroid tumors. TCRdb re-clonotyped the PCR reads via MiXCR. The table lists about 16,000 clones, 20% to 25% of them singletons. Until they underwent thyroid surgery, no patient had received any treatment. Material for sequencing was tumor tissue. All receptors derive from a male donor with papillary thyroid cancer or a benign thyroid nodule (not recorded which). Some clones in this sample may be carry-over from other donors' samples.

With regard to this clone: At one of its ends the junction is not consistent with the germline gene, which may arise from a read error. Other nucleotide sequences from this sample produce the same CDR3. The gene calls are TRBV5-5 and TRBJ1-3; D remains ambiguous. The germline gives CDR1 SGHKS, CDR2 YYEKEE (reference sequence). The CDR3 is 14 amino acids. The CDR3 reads CASSPAGTGNTIYF. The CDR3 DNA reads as TGTGCTAGCAGCCCGGCCGGGACTGGAAACACCATATATTTT.

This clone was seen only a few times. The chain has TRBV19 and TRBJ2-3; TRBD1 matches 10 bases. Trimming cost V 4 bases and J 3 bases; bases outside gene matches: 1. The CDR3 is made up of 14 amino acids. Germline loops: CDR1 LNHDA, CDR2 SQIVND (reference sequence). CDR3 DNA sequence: TGTGCCAGTAGTAGGGGACAGGGGACAGATACGCAGTATTTT. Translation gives CASSRGQGTDTQYF.

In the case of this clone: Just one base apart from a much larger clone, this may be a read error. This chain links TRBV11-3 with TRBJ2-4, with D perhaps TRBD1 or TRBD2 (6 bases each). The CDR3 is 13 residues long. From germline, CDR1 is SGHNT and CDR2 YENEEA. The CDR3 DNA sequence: TGTGTCAGCAGCTCGGGGGCGGAAAACATTCAGTACTTC. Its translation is CVSSSGAENIQYF. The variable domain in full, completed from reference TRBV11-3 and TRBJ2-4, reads EAGVVQSPRYKIIEKKQPVAFWCNPISGHNTLYWYLQNLGQGPELLIRYENEEAVDDSQLPKDRFSAERLKGVDSTLKIQPAELGDSAVYLCVSSSGAENIQYFGAGTRLSVL.

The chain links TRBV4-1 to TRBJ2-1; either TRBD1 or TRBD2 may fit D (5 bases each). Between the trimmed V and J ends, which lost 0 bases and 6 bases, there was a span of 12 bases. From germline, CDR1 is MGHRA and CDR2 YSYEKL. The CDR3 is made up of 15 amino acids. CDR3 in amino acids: CASSQEGLRGNEQFF. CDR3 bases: TGCGCCAGCAGCCAAGAAGGTTTGAGGGGCAATGAGCAGTTCTTC.

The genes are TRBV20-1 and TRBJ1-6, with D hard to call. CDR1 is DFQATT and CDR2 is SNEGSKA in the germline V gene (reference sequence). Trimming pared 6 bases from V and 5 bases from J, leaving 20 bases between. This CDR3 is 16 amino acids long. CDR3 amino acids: CSAQELGDQNNSPLHF. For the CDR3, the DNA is TGCAGTGCCCAAGAGTTGGGAGATCAAAATAATTCACCCCTCCACTTT.

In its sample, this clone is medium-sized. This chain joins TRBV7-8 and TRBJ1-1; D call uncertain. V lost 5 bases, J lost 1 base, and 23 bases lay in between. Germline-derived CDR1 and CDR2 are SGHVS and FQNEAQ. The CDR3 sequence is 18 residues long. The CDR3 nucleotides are TGTGCCAGCAGCGGACTGGTAAAGGGCACGGGTAAGAACACTGAAGCTTTCTTT. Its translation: CASSGLVKGTGKNTEAFF. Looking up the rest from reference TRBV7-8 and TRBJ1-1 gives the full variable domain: GAGVSQSPRYKVAKRGQDVALRCDPISGHVSLFWYQQALGQGPEFLTYFQNEAQLDKSGLPSDRFFAERPEGSVSTLKIQRTQQEDSAVYLCASSGLVKGTGKNTEAFFGQGTRLTVV.

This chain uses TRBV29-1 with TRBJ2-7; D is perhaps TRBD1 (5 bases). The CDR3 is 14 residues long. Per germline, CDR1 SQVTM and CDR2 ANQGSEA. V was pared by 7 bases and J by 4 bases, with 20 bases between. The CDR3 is CSDSLGAHTYEQYF. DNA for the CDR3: TGCAGCGATAGTTTAGGGGCGCATACATACGAGCAGTACTTC.

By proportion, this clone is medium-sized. CDR3: CSARLEEGQPQHF. The CDR3 nucleotides read TGCAGTGCTAGGCTGGAGGAAGGTCAGCCCCAGCATTTT. V gene TRBV20-1 combines with J gene TRBJ1-5; D is unclear. Germline V gene lookup returns CDR1 DFQATT and CDR2 SNEGSKA (reference sequence). This CDR3 comprises 13 residues. Trimming shortened V by 3 bases and J by 6 bases, and 12 bases separated the two germline ends.

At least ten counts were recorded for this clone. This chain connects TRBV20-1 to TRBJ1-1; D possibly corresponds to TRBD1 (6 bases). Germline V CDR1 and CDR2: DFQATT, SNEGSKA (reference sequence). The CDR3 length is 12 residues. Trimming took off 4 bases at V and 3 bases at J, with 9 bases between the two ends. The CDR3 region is CSAIHRDTEAFF. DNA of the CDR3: TGCAGTGCTATTCACAGGGACACTGAAGCTTTCTTT.

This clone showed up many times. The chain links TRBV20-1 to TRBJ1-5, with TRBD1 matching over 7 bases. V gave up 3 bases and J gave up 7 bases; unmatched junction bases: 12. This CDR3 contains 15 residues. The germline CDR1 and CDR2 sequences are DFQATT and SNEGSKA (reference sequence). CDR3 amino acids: CSARGSTGAGQPQHF. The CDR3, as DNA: TGCAGTGCTAGGGGATCAACAGGGGCTGGCCAGCCCCAGCATTTT.

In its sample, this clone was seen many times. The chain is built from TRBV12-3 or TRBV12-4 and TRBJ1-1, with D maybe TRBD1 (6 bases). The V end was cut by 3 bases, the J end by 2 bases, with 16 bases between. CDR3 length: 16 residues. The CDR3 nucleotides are TGTGCCAGCAGTTTTTGGTTTAGGGGGGAAAACACTGAAGCTTTCTTT. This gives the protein CASSFWFRGENTEAFF.

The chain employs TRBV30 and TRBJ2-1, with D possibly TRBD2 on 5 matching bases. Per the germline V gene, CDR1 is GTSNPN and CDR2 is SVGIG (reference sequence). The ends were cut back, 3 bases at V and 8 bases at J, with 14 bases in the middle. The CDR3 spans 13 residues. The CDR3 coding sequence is TGTGCCTGGAGGCCGCGGAGGAGCGATGAGCAGTTCTTC. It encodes CAWRPRRSDEQFF.

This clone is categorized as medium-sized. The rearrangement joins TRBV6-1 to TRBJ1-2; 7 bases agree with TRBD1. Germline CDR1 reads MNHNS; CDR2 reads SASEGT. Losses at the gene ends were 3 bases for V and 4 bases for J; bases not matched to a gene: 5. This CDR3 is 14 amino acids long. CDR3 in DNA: TGTGCCAGCAGTGAGGGGCAGGGGGTCTATGGCTACACCTTC. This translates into CASSEGQGVYGYTF.

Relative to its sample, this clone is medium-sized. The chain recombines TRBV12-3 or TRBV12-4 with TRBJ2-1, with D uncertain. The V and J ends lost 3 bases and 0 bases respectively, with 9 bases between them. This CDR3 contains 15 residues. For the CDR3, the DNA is TGTGCCAGCAGTTTTGGCTCAATCTCCTACAATGAGCAGTTCTTC. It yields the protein CASSFGSISYNEQFF.

The chain's CDR3 is CASSLGRGRGDTEAFF. CDR3 sequence (DNA): TGTGCCAGCAGCTTGGGACGGGGGCGCGGGGACACTGAAGCTTTCTTT. The chain combines TRBV11-1 with TRBJ1-1; a possible D gene is TRBD1 (6 bases). The CDR3 runs 16 residues. With 3 bases removed from V and 3 bases from J, the gap between germline ends came to 17 bases. Looked up from germline, CDR1 is SGHAT and CDR2 is FQDESV (reference sequence).

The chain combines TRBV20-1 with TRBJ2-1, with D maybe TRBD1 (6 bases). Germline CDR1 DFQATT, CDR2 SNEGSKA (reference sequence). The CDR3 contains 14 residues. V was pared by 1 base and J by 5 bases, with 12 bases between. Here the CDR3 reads CSARAQGIHNEQFF. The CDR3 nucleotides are TGCAGTGCTAGAGCACAGGGTATCCACAATGAGCAGTTCTTC.